This T cell receptor (beta chain) was sequenced for a study of blood T cells in healthy people across ages. General observations from the study: Donor CMV status was unknown, possibly confounding expanded clonotype changes.

This clonotype was seen at least ten times. What it binds is unknown. The CDR3 has 14 residues. Germline CDR1 and CDR2: SGHAT and FQNNGV. A second 7 to 11 cycle PCR used barcoded and J-beta primers. Template switching added a 12-random-nucleotide identifier to every cDNA molecule. TCRdb reprocessed the 5' RACE reads via MiXCR and lists one record per CDR3 protein. The top ten clones hold approximately 3.3% of a sample with around 520,000 distinct CDR3 sequences, about a quarter of them seen once. The data were also submitted as part of a second study, on T cells of mothers and their children. That paper states: The entire RNA extract went into cDNA synthesis at about 1.4 ug per 15 ul. A slight, non-significant increase in overlap was found for related mother-child pairs relative to unrelated pairs.

This sequence was found in a boy under 10 years old in good health. Sequencing was carried out using blood. V usage is TRBV11-2 and J usage is TRBJ2-5, with D hard to call. Gene TRBJ2-1 matches the end of the DNA better, so the J call may be wrong. DNA for the CDR3: TGTGCCAGCAGCTTAGGTCTACAAAACAATGAGCAGTTCTTC. Translating it yields CASSLGLQNNEQFF.